A single sample is the source of the 29 T cell receptor beta chains below, sequenced in a study of OX40 agonist ivuxolimab in advanced cancers. Some clones are missing from TCRdb's copy, which holds only in-frame ones; the method was immunoSEQ multiplex PCR. Of 70,000 or so clones in the sample, roughly 90% were seen once. The sequencing used CD4+ or CD8+ T cells sorted from blood, collected in a trial of the OX40 agonist ivuxolimab. These TCRs come from an adult with an advanced solid tumor such as melanoma, head and neck, liver or kidney cancer.

This rearrangement joins TRBV4-2 to TRBJ1-2, with D unclear. Germline CDR1 reads LGHNA; CDR2 reads YNFKEQ. Between the trimmed V and J ends, which lost 1 base and 2 bases, there was a span of 11 bases. The CDR3 extends over 15 amino acids. CDR3 sequence (DNA): TGTGCCAGCAGCCAAGCCGAAGGTAAAAACTATGGCTACACCTTC. Its protein is CASSQAEGKNYGYTF.

The rearrangement joins TRBV6-5 to TRBJ2-7; D not certain. Trimming stripped 5 bases from V and 1 base from J, with 15 bases between. Looked up from germline, CDR1 is MNHEY and CDR2 is SVGAGI. The CDR3 is made up of 15 amino acids. CDR3 protein: CASSRTDGGSYEQYF. The CDR3 DNA follows: TGTGCCAGCAGTCGAACCGACGGCGGTTCCTACGAGCAGTACTTC.

This chain connects TRBV28 to TRBJ1-5, with a weak D call TRBD1 (6 bases). V gave up 4 bases and J gave up 3 bases, with 13 bases separating them. The germline V gene encodes CDR1 MDHEN and CDR2 SYDVKM. The CDR3 is 15 residues long. CDR3 in DNA: TGTGCCAGCAGTTCGGACAGTCATTCCAATCAGCCCCAGCATTTT. Translation: CASSSDSHSNQPQHF. The full variable domain, in which reference TRBV28 and TRBJ1-5 provide the parts outside the CDR3, is DVKVTQSSRYLVKRTGEKVFLECVQDMDHENMFWYRQDPGLGLRLIYFSYDVKMKEKGDIPEGYSVSREKKERFSLILESASTNQTSMYLCASSSDSHSNQPQHFGDGTRLSIL.

The chain carries TRBV6-1 and TRBJ1-4; 7 bases match TRBD1. The CDR3 sequence is 14 residues long. CDR1 is MNHNS, CDR2 SASEGT, per germline. Trimming removed 6 bases from V and 5 bases from J; junction bases left unmatched: 6. The CDR3 DNA reads TGTGCCAGCAGGGCCGGGACAGAAAATGAAAAACTGTTTTTT. As protein: CASRAGTENEKLFF.

The chain has TRBV4-2 and TRBJ2-1; 12 bases line up with TRBD2. The length of the CDR3 is 18 residues. Germline CDR1 reads LGHNA; CDR2 reads YNFKEQ. The V gene end was trimmed by 0 bases and the J gene end by 5 bases; junction bases not matched to a gene: 8. The CDR3 DNA reads TGTGCCAGCAGCCAAGAAAGGGTAGGACTAGCGGGGAACAATGAGCAGTTCTTC. As protein: CASSQERVGLAGNNEQFF.

This chain links TRBV29-1 with TRBJ2-2, with TRBD2 identical over 8 bases. J lost 6 bases, V lost 7 bases, and 7 bases had no gene match. The CDR3 contains 13 residues. Germline CDR1 reads SQVTM; CDR2 reads ANQGSEA. The CDR3 coding sequence is TGCAGCGCCGGGACTAGAAGATCCGGGGAGCTGTTTTTT. Its protein is CSAGTRRSGELFF.

This clone has only a few counts. The V gene is TRBV6-5, the J gene TRBJ1-1; D call uncertain. There are 15 residues in the CDR3. V was shortened by 0 bases and J by 0 bases, with 8 bases between the two germline ends. Per the germline V gene, CDR1 is MNHEY and CDR2 is SVGAGI. CDR3 amino acids: CASSYSSVVNTEAFF. In nucleotides, the CDR3 is TGTGCCAGCAGTTACTCGTCAGTCGTGAACACTGAAGCTTTCTTT.

The genes are TRBV14 and TRBJ1-1, with D hard to call. CDR1 SGHDN and CDR2 FVKESK come from the germline V gene. The CDR3 extends over 12 amino acids. V was pared by 6 bases and J by 8 bases, with 13 bases between. CDR3 residues: CASRRSGGEAFF. The CDR3, as DNA: TGTGCCAGCAGGAGATCCGGCGGGGAAGCTTTCTTT.

The chain has TRBV21-1 and TRBJ1-3; TRBD1 is taken as the D call from the table, unchecked against the DNA. TRBV21-1 is classified as a pseudogene. The CDR3 is 16 residues long. CDR3 nucleotide sequence: TGTGCCAGCAGCAGGGGACAGCCAAACTCTGGAAACACCATATATTTT. Protein sequence: CASSRGQPNSGNTIYF.

CDR3 sequence: CASSHGQGPYNEQFF. CDR3 nucleotide sequence: TGCGCCAGCAGCCACGGACAGGGGCCCTACAATGAGCAGTTCTTC. The chain employs TRBV4-1 and TRBJ2-1; 9 bases fit TRBD1. Germline CDR1 MGHRA, CDR2 YSYEKL. The V and J ends lost 3 bases and 2 bases, in that order; junction bases with no gene match: 2. This CDR3 spans 15 amino acids.

In its sample, this clone was seen once. The V call is TRBV19, the J call TRBJ1-1; maybe TRBD1 (5 bases). The CDR3 is 13 amino acids. Germline-derived CDR1 and CDR2 are LNHDA and SQIVND (reference sequence). The V end lost 7 bases, the J end lost 1 base, and 10 bases lay between the germline ends. The DNA for the CDR3 is TGTGCCAGTATGGGGCAGACGAACACTGAAGCTTTCTTT. Protein: CASMGQTNTEAFF. The whole variable domain, remainder taken from reference TRBV19 and TRBJ1-1, is DGGITQSPKYLFRKEGQNVTLSCEQNLNHDAMYWYRQDPGQGLRLIYYSQIVNDFQKGDIAEGYSVSREKKESFPLTVTSAQKNPTAFYLCASMGQTNTEAFFGQGTRLTVV.

The chain employs TRBV28 and TRBJ2-3; TRBD2 aligns across 9 bases. V lost 11 bases, J lost 0 bases, and 6 bases stayed unmatched. The CDR3 extends over 14 amino acids. Germline CDR1 and CDR2: MDHEN and SYDVKM. The CDR3 protein is CACGGGTSTDTQYF. CDR3 DNA: TGTGCCTGCGGGGGGGGGACTAGCACAGATACGCAGTATTTT.

Comment on this clone: One end of the junction does not line up with germline, which may come from a read error. V gene TRBV6-1 combines with J gene TRBJ2-7; 8 bases are shared with TRBD1. Germline V gene sequence: CDR1 MNHNS, CDR2 SASEGT. This CDR3 region has 13 residues. CDR3 nucleotides: TGTGCCGGCAGTCGGGACAGGCCATACGAGCAGTACTTC. Its translation is CAGSRDRPYEQYF.

The genes are TRBV11-1 and TRBJ2-7; 8 nucleotides align to TRBD2. Germline values: CDR1 SGHAT, CDR2 FQDESV (reference sequence). J was trimmed by 2 bases and V by 5 bases; bases with no gene match: 14. The CDR3 runs to 17 residues. CDR3 region: CASSPYGGVRATYEQYF. CDR3 nucleotide sequence: TGTGCCAGCAGCCCCTACGGGGGGGTAAGGGCGACCTACGAGCAGTACTTC. The full variable domain, with the rest looked up from reference TRBV11-1 and TRBJ2-7, is EAEVAQSPRYKITEKSQAVAFWCDPISGHATLYWYRQILGQGPELLVQFQDESVVDDSQLPKDRFSAERLKGVDSTLKIQPAELGDSAMYLCASSPYGGVRATYEQYFGPGTRLTVT.

This clone is labeled medium-sized. The J gene is TRBJ1-2, the V gene TRBV4-1; the D gene is possibly TRBD1 (5 bases). Trimming shortened V by 1 base and J by 1 base, and 13 bases separated the two germline ends. Germline CDR1 and CDR2: MGHRA and YSYEKL. This CDR3 comprises 16 residues. CDR3 sequence (DNA): TGCGCCAGCAGCCAAGTAGTGACGACAGTTAACTATGGCTACACCTTC. Encoded protein: CASSQVVTTVNYGYTF.

The chain joins TRBV2 to TRBJ2-2, with 7 bases identical to TRBD1. The ends lost 9 bases at V and 5 bases at J; junction bases unmatched: 9. CDR3 size: 14 residues. Per germline, CDR1 SNHLY and CDR2 FYNNEI. CDR3 residues: CASLQGSRTGELFF. The CDR3, as DNA: TGTGCCAGTTTACAGGGGAGTAGGACCGGGGAGCTGTTTTTT.

This clone was seen just once. V and J are TRBV7-9 and TRBJ2-5; the match to TRBD2 covers 8 bases. There are 15 residues in the CDR3. Germline lookup yields CDR1 SEHNR and CDR2 FQNEAQ (reference sequence). J lost 9 bases, V lost 4 bases, and 13 bases had no gene match. CDR3 DNA: TGTGCCAGCAGCTCCACCGGGGGGGGAGGTTGGGCCCAGTACTTC. This translates into CASSSTGGGGWAQYF.

The genes are TRBV2 and TRBJ2-2; D is unclear. The CDR3 contains 13 residues. V lost 6 bases and J 6 bases, leaving 11 bases between the germline ends. Germline V CDR1 and CDR2: SNHLY, FYNNEI. The CDR3 protein is CASSPGPPGELFF. In nucleotides, the CDR3 is TGTGCCAGCAGCCCAGGACCCCCCGGGGAGCTGTTTTTT.

The chain joins TRBV10-3 to TRBJ1-5; 8 nucleotides line up with TRBD1. V shed 9 bases and J 3 bases; nucleotides not matched to a gene: 7. The germline V gene has CDR1 ENHRY and CDR2 SYGVKD. This CDR3 is built from 14 residues. The CDR3 DNA sequence: TGTGCCATTAACCGACAGGGGCCCAATCAGCCCCAGCATTTT. It yields the protein CAINRQGPNQPQHF.

The V gene is TRBV6-1, the J gene TRBJ2-2; 7 nucleotides align to TRBD1. Per the germline V gene, CDR1 is MNHNS and CDR2 is SASEGT. The junction had 4 bases not matched to a gene; V was cut back by 5 bases and J by 4 bases. This CDR3 comprises 14 residues. DNA for the CDR3: TGTGCCAGCAGTCGACAGGGAGCCACCGGGGAGCTGTTTTTT. Translating it yields CASSRQGATGELFF.

In its sample, this clone was seen once. The chain has TRBV6-6 and TRBJ2-2; D is unresolved. Per the germline V gene, CDR1 is MNHNY and CDR2 is SVGAGI (reference sequence). The CDR3 spans 14 residues. V was trimmed by 0 bases and J by 6 bases, leaving 8 bases between them. The CDR3 loop reads CASSYSGQPGELFF. For the CDR3, the DNA is TGTGCCAGCAGTTACTCGGGCCAGCCCGGGGAGCTGTTTTTT.

The chain has TRBV18 and TRBJ2-1; the match to TRBD2 covers 7 bases. This CDR3 is built from 12 residues. From germline, CDR1 is KGHSH and CDR2 LQKENI. J gave up 12 bases and V 3 bases, and 5 bases lay outside the gene matches. CDR3 amino acids: CASSPSGGRQFF. The CDR3 bases are TGTGCCAGCTCACCCTCTGGCGGGAGGCAGTTCTTC.

The chain uses TRBV19 and TRBJ2-5; D assignment may be TRBD1 or TRBD2 (5 bases each). Germline V CDR1 and CDR2: LNHDA, SQIVND (reference sequence). Trimming left V 6 bases short and J 0 bases short, with 14 bases between. CDR3 size: 15 residues. The CDR3 DNA sequence: TGTGCCAGTAGCCCACCGGGGCGAAACCAAGAGACCCAGTACTTC. Amino acid sequence: CASSPPGRNQETQYF.

The chain carries TRBV5-1 and TRBJ1-6; 9 bases are a match to TRBD1. Trimming removed 5 bases from V and 6 bases from J; junction bases left unmatched: 6. CDR3 length equals 15 residues. The germline CDR1 and CDR2 sequences are SGHRS and YFSETQ. CDR3 region: CASRAGTGSNSPLHF. In DNA, the CDR3 is TGCGCCAGCAGAGCCGGGACAGGGAGTAATTCACCCCTCCACTTT.

The V call is TRBV29-1, the J call TRBJ2-1; D not certain. Trimming stripped 6 bases from V and 9 bases from J, with 9 bases between. CDR1 and CDR2 from the germline V gene are SQVTM and ANQGSEA. The CDR3 has 10 residues. CDR3 nucleotide sequence: TGCAGCGTCCGCAAAACTGAGCAGTTCTTC. Encoded protein: CSVRKTEQFF.

The chain joins TRBV29-1 to TRBJ2-1, with 8 bases that match TRBD2. The CDR3 is 14 residues long. Trimming at V came to 6 bases and at J to 6 bases, leaving 10 bases not matched to a gene. CDR1 is SQVTM and CDR2 is ANQGSEA in the germline V gene. CDR3 coding DNA: TGCAGCGTCTCCGGGACTAGGGGGTCCAATGAGCAGTTCTTC. Translated: CSVSGTRGSNEQFF.

In this sample, this clone turned up a few times. The chain is built from TRBV7-6 and TRBJ1-4; tentatively, D is TRBD1 (6 bases). Between the trimmed V and J ends, which lost 1 base and 7 bases, there was a span of 13 bases. Germline CDR1 and CDR2: SGHVS and FNYEAQ. The CDR3 has 15 residues. The CDR3 here is CASSLGGGRVEKLFF. The CDR3, as DNA: TGTGCCAGCAGCTTAGGTGGGGGGCGCGTTGAAAAACTGTTTTTT.

J is TRBJ1-1 and V is TRBV7-8, with TRBD1 matching over 7 bases. V was pared by 7 bases and J by 4 bases, with 9 bases of the junction left unmatched. This CDR3 has 14 amino acids. Germline CDR1 SGHVS, CDR2 FQNEAQ. Written as DNA, the CDR3 is TGTGCCAGCAAACCACAGGGGATTGGCACTGAAGCTTTCTTT. This encodes CASKPQGIGTEAFF. Using reference TRBV7-8 and TRBJ1-1 for the parts outside the CDR3, the full variable domain is GAGVSQSPRYKVAKRGQDVALRCDPISGHVSLFWYQQALGQGPEFLTYFQNEAQLDKSGLPSDRFFAERPEGSVSTLKIQRTQQEDSAVYLCASKPQGIGTEAFFGQGTRLTVV.

The CDR3 sequence: CAIKGSSGANVLTF. CDR3 DNA sequence: TGTGCCATCAAAGGGAGCTCTGGGGCCAACGTCCTGACTTTC. The chain has TRBV10-3 and TRBJ2-6, with D possibly being TRBD2 (5 bases). Deletions cut 7 bases from V and 0 bases from J, with 7 bases between. The CDR3 covers 14 residues. Germline values: CDR1 ENHRY, CDR2 SYGVKD.